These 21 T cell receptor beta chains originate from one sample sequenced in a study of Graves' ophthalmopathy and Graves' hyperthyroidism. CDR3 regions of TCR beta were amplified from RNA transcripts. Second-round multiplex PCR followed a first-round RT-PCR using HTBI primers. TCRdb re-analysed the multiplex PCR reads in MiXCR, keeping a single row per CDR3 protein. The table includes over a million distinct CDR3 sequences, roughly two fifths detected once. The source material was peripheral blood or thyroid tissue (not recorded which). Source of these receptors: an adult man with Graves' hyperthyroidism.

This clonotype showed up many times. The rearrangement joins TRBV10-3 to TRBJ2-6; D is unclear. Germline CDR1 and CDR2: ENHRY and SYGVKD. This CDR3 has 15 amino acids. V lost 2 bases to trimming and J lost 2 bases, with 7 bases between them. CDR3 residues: CAISEVDTGANVLTF. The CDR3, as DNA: TGTGCCATCAGTGAGGTCGATACTGGGGCCAACGTCCTGACTTTC.

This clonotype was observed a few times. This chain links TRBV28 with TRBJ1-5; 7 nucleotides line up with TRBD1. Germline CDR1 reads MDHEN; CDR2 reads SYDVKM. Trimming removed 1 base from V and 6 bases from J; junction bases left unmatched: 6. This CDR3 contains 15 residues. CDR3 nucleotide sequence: TGTGCCAGCAGTTTATATGAGGGGGCGGCTCAGCCCCAGCATTTT. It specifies CASSLYEGAAQPQHF.

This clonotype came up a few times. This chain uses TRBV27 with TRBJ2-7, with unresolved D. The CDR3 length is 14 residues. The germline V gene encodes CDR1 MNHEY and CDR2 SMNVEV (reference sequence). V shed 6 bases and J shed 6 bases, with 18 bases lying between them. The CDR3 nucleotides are TGTGCCAGCAGCTTAAGAGACCAGTTTTCCGAGCAGTACTTC. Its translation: CASSLRDQFSEQYF.

As DNA, the CDR3 is TGTGCCAGCAGTTCATCGGACAGGGAGTGGACTGAAGCTTTCTTT. It yields the protein CASSSSDREWTEAFF. This chain connects TRBV6-5 to TRBJ1-1; 8 nucleotides line up with TRBD1. The CDR3 is made up of 15 amino acids. In germline, CDR1 is MNHEY, CDR2 SVGAGI. Trimming at V came to 4 bases and at J to 5 bases, leaving 9 bases not matched to a gene.

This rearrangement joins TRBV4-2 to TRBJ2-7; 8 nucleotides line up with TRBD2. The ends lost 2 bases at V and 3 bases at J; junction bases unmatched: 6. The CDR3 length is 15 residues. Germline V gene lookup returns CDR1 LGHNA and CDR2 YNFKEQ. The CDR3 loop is CASSQWAGGSYEQYF. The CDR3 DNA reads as TGTGCCAGCAGCCAATGGGCGGGAGGTAGCTACGAGCAGTACTTC.

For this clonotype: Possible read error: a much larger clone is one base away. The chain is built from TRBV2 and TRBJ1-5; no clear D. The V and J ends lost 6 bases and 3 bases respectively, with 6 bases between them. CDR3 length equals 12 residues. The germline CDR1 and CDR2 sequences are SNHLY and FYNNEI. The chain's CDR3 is CASRPLNQPQHF. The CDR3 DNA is TGTGCCAGCAGGCCTCTCAATCAGCCCCAGCATTTT.

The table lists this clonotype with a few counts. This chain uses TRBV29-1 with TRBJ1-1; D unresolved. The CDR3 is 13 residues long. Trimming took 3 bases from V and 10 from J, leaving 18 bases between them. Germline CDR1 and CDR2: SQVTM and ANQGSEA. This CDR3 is CSVEGTNGRRAFF. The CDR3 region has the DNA TGCAGCGTTGAGGGCACTAACGGGAGGAGAGCTTTCTTT.

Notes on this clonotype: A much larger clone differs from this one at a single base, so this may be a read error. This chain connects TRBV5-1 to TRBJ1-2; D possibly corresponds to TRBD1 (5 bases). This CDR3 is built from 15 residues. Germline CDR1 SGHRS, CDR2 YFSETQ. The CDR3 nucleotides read TGCGCCAGCAGCTCAAGGGGACCAACCAACTGTGGCTACACCTTC. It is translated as CASSSRGPTNCGYTF.

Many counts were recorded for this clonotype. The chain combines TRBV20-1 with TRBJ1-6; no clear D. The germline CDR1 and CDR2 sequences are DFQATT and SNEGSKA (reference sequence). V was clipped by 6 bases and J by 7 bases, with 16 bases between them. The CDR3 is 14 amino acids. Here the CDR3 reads CSAEDRGSNSPLHF. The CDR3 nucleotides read TGCAGTGCAGAGGACCGGGGTTCCAATTCACCCCTCCACTTT.

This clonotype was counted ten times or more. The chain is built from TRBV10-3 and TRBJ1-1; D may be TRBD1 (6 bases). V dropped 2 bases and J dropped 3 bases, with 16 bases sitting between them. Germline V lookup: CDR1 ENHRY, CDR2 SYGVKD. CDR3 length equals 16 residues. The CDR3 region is CAISERGTGSDTEAFF. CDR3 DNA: TGTGCCATCAGTGAGCGGGGTACAGGGAGTGACACTGAAGCTTTCTTT.

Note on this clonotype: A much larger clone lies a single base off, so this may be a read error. The DNA of the CDR3 is TGCAGTGCTAGCATACCCGCAGGCGAAAAACTGTTTTTT. It yields the protein CSASIPAGEKLFF. The chain links TRBV20-1 to TRBJ1-4; D unclear. Germline assignment: CDR1 DFQATT and CDR2 SNEGSKA (reference sequence). V lost 3 bases, J lost 8 bases, and 13 bases lay in between. This CDR3 is built from 13 residues.

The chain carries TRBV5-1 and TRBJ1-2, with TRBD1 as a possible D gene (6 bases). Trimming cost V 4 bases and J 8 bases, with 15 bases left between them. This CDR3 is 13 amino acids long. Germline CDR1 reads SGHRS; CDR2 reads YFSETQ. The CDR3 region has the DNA TGCGCCAGCAGCCCGGGACAATCGCGGGGCTACACCTTC. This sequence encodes CASSPGQSRGYTF.

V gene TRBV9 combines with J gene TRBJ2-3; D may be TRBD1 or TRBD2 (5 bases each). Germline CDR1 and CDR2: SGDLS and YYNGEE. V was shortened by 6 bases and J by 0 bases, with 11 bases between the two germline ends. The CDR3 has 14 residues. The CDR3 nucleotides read TGTGCCAGCAACCGGGGCCATAGCACAGATACGCAGTATTTT. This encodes CASNRGHSTDTQYF.

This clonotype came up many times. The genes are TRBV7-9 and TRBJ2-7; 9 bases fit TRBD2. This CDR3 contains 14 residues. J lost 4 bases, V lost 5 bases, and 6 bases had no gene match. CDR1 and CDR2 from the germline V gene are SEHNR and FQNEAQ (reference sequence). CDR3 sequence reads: CASSPPSGDYEQYF. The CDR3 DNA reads TGTGCCAGCAGCCCCCCTAGCGGGGATTACGAGCAGTACTTC.

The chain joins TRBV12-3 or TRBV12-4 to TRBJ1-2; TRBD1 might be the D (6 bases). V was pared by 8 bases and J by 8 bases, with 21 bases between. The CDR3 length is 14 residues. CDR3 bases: TGTGCCAGCGTTGAGGGAAGGGGGGCGCGGGGCTACACCTTC. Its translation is CASVEGRGARGYTF.

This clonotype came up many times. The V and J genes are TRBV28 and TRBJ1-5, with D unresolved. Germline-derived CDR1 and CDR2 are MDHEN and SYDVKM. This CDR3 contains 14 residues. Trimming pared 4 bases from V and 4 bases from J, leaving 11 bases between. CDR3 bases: TGTGCCAGCAGTTCCCATACCGGGAATCAGCCCCAGCATTTT. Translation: CASSSHTGNQPQHF.

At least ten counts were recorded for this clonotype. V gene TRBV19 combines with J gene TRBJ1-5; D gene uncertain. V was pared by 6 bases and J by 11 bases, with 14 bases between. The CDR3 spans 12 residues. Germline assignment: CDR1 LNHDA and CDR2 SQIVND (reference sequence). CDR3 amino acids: CASSLGSGTQHF. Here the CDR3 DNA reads TGTGCCAGTAGCTTGGGGAGTGGAACCCAGCATTTT.

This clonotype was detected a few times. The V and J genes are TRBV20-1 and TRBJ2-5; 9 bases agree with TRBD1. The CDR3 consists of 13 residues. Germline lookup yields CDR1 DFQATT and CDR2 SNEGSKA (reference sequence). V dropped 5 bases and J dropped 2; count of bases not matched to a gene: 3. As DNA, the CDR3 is TGCAGTGCTGTCGGGACAGGGCAAGAGACCCAGTACTTC. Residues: CSAVGTGQETQYF.

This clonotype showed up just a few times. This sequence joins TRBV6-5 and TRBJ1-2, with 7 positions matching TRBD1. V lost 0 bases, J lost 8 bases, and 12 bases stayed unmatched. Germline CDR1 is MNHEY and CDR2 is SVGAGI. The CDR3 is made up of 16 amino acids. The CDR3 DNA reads TGTGCCAGCAGTTACTCTTTCCTACAGGGGAATTGGGGCTACACCTTC. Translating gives CASSYSFLQGNWGYTF.

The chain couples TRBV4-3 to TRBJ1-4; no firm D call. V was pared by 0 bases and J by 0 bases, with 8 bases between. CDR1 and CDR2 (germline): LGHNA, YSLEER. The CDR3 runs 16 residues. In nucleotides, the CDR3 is TGCGCCAGCAGCCAAGAGTTTGGGACAACTAATGAAAAACTGTTTTTT. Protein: CASSQEFGTTNEKLFF.

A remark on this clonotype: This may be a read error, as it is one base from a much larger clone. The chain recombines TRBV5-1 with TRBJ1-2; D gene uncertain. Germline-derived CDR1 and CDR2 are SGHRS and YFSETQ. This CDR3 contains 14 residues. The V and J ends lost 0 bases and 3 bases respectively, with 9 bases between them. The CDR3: CASSLEEPHYGYTF. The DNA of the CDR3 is TGCGCCAGCAGCTTGGAGGAGCCGCACTATGGCTACACCTTC. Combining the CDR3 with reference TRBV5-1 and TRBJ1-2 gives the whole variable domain KAGVTQTPRYLIKTRGQQVTLSCSPISGHRSVSWYQQTPGQGLQFLFEYFSETQRNKGNFPGRFSGRQFSNSRSEMNVSTLELGDSALYLCASSLEEPHYGYTFGSGTRLTVV.